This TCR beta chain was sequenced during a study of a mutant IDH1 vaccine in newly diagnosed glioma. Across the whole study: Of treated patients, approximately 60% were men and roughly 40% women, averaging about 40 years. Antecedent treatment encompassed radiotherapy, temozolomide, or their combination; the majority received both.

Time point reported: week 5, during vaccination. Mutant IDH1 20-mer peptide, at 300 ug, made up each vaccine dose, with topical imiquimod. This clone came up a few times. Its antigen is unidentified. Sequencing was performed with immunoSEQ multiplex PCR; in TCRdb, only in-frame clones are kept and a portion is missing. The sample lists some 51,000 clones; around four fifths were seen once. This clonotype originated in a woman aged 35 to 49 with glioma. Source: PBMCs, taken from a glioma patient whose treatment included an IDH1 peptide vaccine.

For the CDR3, the DNA is TGTGCCTGGACTCCGGGACCATGGTCCACTGAAGCTTTCTTT. It codes for CAWTPGPWSTEAFF. The chain carries TRBV30 and TRBJ1-1, with D possibly TRBD1 on 5 matching bases. The germline CDR1 and CDR2 sequences are GTSNPN and SVGIG (reference sequence). The CDR3 consists of 14 residues. Trimming took 4 bases from V and 4 from J, leaving 16 bases between them.